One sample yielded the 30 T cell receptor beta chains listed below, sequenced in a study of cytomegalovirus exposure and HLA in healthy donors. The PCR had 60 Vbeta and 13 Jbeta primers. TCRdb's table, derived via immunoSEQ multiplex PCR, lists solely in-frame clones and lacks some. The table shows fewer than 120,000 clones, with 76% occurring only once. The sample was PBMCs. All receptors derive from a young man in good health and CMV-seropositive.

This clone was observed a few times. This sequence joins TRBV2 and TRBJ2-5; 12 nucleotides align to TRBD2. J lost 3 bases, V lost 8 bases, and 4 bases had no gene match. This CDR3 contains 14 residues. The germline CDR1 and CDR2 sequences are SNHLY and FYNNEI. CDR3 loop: CASPSGGDKETQYF. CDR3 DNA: TGTGCCAGCCCTAGCGGGGGGGACAAAGAGACCCAGTACTTC.

CDR3 sequence reads: CASSLDAGLETQYF. CDR3 in DNA: TGTGCCAGCAGCTTGGATGCAGGGTTGGAGACCCAGTACTTC. The J gene is TRBJ2-5, the V gene TRBV7-9, with TRBD1 as a possible D gene (5 bases). V was clipped by 3 bases and J by 5 bases, with 13 bases between them. This CDR3 is built from 14 residues. Germline V gene sequence: CDR1 SEHNR, CDR2 FQNEAQ (reference sequence).

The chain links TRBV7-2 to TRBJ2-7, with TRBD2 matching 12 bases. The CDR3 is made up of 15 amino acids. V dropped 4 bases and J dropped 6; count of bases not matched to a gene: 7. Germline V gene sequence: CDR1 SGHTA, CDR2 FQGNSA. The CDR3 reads CASSSGGLAGSEQYF. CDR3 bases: TGTGCCAGCAGCTCCGGGGGACTAGCGGGCTCCGAGCAGTACTTC.

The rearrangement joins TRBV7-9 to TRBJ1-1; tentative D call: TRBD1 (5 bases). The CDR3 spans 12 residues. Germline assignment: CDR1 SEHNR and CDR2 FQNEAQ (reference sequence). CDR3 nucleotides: TGTTCCACCCATGAAATGGGGGGGGGTGCTTTCTTT. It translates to CSTHEMGGGAFF.

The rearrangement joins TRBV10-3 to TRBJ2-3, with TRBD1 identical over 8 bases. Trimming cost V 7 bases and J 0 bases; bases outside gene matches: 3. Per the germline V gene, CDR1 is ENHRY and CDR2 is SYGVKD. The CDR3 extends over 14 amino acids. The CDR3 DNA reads TGTGCCATCAAGGGACAGGCGAGCACAGATACGCAGTATTTT. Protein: CAIKGQASTDTQYF.

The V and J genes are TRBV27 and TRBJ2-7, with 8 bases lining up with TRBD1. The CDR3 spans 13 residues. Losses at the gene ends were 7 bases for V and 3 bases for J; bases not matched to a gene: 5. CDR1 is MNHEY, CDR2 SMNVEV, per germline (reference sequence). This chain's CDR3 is CASTGTGLYEQYF. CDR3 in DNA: TGTGCCAGCACCGGGACAGGTCTCTACGAGCAGTACTTC.

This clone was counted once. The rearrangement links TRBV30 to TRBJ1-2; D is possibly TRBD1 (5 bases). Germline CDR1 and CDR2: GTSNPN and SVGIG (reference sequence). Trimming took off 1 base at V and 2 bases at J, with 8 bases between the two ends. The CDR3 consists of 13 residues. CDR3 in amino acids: CAWSGTQNYGYTF. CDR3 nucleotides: TGTGCCTGGAGTGGGACACAGAACTATGGCTACACCTTC.

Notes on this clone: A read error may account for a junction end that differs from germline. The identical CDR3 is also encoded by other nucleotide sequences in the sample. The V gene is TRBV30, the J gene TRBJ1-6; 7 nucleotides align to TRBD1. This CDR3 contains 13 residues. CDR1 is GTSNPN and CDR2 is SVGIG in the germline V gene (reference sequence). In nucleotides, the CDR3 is TGTGCCTGGAAGAGACAGGGCGATTCGCCCCTCCACTTT. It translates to CAWKRQGDSPLHF.

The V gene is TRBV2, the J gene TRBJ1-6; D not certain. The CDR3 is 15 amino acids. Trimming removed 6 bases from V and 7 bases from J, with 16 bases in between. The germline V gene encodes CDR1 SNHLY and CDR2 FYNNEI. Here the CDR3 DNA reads TGTGCCAGCAGCTCGGGGTGGGTCGGGAATTCACCCCTCCACTTT. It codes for CASSSGWVGNSPLHF.

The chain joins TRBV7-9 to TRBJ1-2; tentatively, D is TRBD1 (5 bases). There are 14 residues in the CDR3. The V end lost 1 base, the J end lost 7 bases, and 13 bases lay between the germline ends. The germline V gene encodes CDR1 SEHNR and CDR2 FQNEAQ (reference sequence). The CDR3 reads CASSLVGQGSGYTF. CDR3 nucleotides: TGTGCCAGCAGCTTAGTCGGGCAGGGTAGTGGCTACACCTTC. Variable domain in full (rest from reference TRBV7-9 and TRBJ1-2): DTGVSQNPRHKITKRGQNVTFRCDPISEHNRLYWYRQTLGQGPEFLTYFQNEAQLEKSRLLSDRFSAERPKGSFSTLEIQRTEQGDSAMYLCASSLVGQGSGYTFGSGTRLTVV.

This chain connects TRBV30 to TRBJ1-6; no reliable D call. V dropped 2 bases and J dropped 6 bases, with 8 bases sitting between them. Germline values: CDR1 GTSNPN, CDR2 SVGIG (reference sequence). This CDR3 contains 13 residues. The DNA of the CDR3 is TGTGCCTGGAGTAGCAGGTCTAATTCACCCCTCCACTTT. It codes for CAWSSRSNSPLHF.

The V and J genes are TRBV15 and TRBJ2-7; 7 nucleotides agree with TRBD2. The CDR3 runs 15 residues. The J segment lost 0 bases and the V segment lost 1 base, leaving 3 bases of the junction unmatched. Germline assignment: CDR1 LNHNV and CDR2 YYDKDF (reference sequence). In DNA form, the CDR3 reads TGTGCCACCAGCAGAGGGGAGGGCAGCTCCTACGAGCAGTACTTC. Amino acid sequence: CATSRGEGSSYEQYF.

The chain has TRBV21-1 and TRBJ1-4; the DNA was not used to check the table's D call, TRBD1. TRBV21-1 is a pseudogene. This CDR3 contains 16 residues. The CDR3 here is CASSKRRGPTNEKLFF. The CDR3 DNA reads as TGTGCCAGCAGCAAACGCAGGGGGCCAACTAATGAAAAACTGTTTTTT.

This chain's CDR3 is CASSPPQATEAFF. DNA of the CDR3: TGTGCCAGCTCACCACCGCAGGCCACTGAAGCTTTCTTT. The genes are TRBV18 and TRBJ1-1; D remains unclear. Per germline, CDR1 KGHSH and CDR2 LQKENI. The CDR3 extends over 13 amino acids. V dropped 0 bases and J dropped 4 bases, with 6 bases sitting between them.

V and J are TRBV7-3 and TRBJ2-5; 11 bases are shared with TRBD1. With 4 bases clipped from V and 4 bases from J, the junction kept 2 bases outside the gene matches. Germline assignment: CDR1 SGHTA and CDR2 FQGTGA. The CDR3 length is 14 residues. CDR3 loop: CASSWTGGGETQYF. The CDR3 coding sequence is TGTGCCAGCAGCTGGACAGGGGGCGGAGAGACCCAGTACTTC.

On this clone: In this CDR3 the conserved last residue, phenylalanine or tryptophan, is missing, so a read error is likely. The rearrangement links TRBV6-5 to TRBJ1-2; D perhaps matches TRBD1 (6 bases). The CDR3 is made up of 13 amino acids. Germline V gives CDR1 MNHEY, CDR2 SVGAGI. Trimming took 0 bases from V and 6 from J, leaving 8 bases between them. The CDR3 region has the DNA TGTGCCAGCAGTTACTCTGCAGGGGATGGCTACACCCTC. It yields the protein CASSYSAGDGYTL.

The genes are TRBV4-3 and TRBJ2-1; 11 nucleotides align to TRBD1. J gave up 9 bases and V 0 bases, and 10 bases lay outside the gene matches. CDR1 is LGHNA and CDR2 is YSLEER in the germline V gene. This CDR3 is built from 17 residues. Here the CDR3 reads CASSQDLKDRGRGEQFF. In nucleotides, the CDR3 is TGCGCCAGCAGCCAAGACTTAAAGGACAGGGGGCGCGGTGAGCAGTTCTTC.

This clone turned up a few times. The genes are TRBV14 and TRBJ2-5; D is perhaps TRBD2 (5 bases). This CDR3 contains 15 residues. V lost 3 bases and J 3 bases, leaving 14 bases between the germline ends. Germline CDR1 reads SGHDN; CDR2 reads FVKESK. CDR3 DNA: TGTGCCAGCAGCCACAAGGTGGACTTTAAAGAGACCCAGTACTTC. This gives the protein CASSHKVDFKETQYF.

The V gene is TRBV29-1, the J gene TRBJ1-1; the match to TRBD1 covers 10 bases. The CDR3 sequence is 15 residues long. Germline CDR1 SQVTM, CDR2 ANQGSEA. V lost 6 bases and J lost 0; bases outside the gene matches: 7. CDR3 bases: TGCAGCGTGTGGGGACAGGGGAGTATGAACACTGAAGCTTTCTTT. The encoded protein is CSVWGQGSMNTEAFF.

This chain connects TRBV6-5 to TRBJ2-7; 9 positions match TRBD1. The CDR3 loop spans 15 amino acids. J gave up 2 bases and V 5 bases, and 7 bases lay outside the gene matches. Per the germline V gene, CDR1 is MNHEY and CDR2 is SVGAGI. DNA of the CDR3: TGTGCCAGCAGTCCAGACAGGGGGAGGGCCTACGAGCAGTACTTC. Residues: CASSPDRGRAYEQYF.

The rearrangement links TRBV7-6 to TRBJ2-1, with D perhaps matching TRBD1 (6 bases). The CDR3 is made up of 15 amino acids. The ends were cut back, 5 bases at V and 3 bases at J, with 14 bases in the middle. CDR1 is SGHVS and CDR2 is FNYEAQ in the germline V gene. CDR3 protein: CASSPGQLFYNEQFF. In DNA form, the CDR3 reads TGTGCCAGCAGCCCTGGACAGTTGTTCTACAATGAGCAGTTCTTC.

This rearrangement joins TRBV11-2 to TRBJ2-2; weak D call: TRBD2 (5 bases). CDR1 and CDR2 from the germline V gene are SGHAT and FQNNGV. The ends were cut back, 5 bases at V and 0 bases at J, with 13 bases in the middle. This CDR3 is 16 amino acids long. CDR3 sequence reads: CASSPPAGANTGELFF. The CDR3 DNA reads TGTGCCAGCAGCCCCCCGGCGGGCGCGAACACCGGGGAGCTGTTTTTT.

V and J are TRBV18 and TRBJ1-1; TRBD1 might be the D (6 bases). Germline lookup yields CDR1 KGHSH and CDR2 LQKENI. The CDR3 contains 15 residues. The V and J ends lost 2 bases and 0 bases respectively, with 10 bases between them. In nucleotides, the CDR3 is TGTGCCAGCTCACCATCAGGGGTTATGAACACTGAAGCTTTCTTT. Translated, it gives CASSPSGVMNTEAFF.

CDR3 residues: CASSLSGGTNYGYTF. CDR3 DNA sequence: TGTGCCAGCAGTTTATCGGGGGGAACCAACTATGGCTACACCTTC. The chain is built from TRBV27 and TRBJ1-2; D perhaps matches TRBD1 (5 bases). V gave up 0 bases and J gave up 2 bases, with 10 bases separating them. The CDR3 has 15 residues. The germline gives CDR1 MNHEY, CDR2 SMNVEV (reference sequence).

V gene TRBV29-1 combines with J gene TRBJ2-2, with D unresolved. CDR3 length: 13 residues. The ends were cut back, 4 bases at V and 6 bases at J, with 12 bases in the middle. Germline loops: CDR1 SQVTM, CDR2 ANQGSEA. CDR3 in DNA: TGCAGCGTTGTCTTTGCGTATTCCGGGGAGCTGTTTTTT. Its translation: CSVVFAYSGELFF.

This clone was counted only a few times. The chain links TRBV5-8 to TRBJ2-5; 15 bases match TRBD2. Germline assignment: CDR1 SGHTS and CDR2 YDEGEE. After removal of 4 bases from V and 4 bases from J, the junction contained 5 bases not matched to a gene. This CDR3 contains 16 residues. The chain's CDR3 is CASSPGLAGGLETQYF. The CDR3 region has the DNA TGTGCCAGCAGCCCTGGACTAGCGGGGGGGCTAGAGACCCAGTACTTC.

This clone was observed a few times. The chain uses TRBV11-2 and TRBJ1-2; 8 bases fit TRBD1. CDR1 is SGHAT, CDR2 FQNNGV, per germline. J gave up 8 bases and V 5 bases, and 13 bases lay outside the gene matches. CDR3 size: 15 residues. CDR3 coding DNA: TGTGCCAGCAGCCGACAAGCCACAGGGGGAGGGGGCTACACCTTC. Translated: CASSRQATGGGGYTF.

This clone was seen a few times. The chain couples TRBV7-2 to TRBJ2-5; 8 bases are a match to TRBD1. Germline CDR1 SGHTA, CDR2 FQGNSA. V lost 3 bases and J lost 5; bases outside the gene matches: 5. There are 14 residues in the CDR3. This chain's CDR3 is CASSFYDRGETQYF. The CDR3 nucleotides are TGTGCCAGCAGCTTTTACGACAGGGGCGAGACCCAGTACTTC.

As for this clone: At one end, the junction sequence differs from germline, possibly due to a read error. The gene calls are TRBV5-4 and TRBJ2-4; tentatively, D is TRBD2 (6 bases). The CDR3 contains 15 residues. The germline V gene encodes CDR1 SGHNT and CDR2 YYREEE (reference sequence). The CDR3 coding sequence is TGTGCCAGCAGCCCCGGACCGGGAGCCAAAAACAGTCAGTACTTC. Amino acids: CASSPGPGAKNSQYF. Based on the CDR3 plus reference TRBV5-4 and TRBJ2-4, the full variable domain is ETGVTQSPTHLIKTRGQQVTLRCSSQSGHNTVSWYQQALGQGPQFIFQYYREEENGRGNFPPRFSGLQFPNYSSELNVNALELDDSALYLCASSPGPGAKNSQYFGAGTRLSVL.

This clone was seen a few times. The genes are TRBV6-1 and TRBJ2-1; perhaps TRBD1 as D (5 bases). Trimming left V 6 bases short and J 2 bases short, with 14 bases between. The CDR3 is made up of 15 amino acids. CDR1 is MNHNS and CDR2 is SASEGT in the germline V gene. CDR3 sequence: CASRDNQDPYNEQFF. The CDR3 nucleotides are TGTGCCAGCAGGGACAACCAGGACCCCTACAATGAGCAGTTCTTC.